The 17 T cell receptor beta chains listed next were all sequenced from one sample in a study of T cells after yellow fever vaccination. MiXCR was run by TCRdb on the 5' RACE reads, yielding one entry per CDR3 protein. There are some 560,000 distinct CDR3 sequences in the sample; roughly a sixth occur only once, and roughly 17% lies in the top ten. This material consisted of PBMCs, taken around 5 days after the first yellow fever vaccination. These TCRs come from a man between 18 and 29 years old who received the YFV17D yellow fever vaccine.

J is TRBJ1-2 and V is TRBV7-9; TRBD1 matches 8 bases. This CDR3 spans 17 amino acids. From germline, CDR1 is SEHNR and CDR2 FQNEAQ (reference sequence). V lost 3 bases, J lost 3 bases, and 12 bases stayed unmatched. The DNA for the CDR3 is TGTGCCAGCAGCTTCCTAGACGGGACAGGAGGTGACTATGGCTACACCTTC. This codes for CASSFLDGTGGDYGYTF.

The V and J genes are TRBV6-5 and TRBJ2-5; 9 nucleotides agree with TRBD1. CDR1 MNHEY and CDR2 SVGAGI come from the germline V gene. The CDR3 consists of 15 residues. The V gene end was trimmed by 2 bases and the J gene end by 5 bases; junction bases not matched to a gene: 6. The CDR3 is CASSYPGTGLETQYF. In nucleotides, the CDR3 is TGTGCCAGCAGTTACCCGGGGACAGGGCTGGAGACCCAGTACTTC.

The rearrangement links TRBV4-3 to TRBJ1-4; tentatively, D is TRBD1 (5 bases). This CDR3 comprises 17 residues. V lost 2 bases to trimming and J lost 5 bases, with 18 bases between them. Germline V gives CDR1 LGHNA, CDR2 YSLEER. CDR3 nucleotide sequence: TGCGCCAGCAGCCAATGGCCGGGGGGAGAGGGGAATGAAAAACTGTTTTTT. Its protein is CASSQWPGGEGNEKLFF.

The chain combines TRBV20-1 with TRBJ2-5, with a tentative D call TRBD1 (7 bases). The CDR3 runs 16 residues. CDR1 is DFQATT, CDR2 SNEGSKA, per germline (reference sequence). Between the trimmed V and J ends, which lost 0 bases and 4 bases, there was a span of 18 bases. The CDR3 spells CSARDRGGGARETQYF. CDR3 sequence (DNA): TGCAGTGCTAGAGACCGCGGAGGGGGCGCCCGAGAGACCCAGTACTTC.

This clonotype came up a few times. The rearrangement joins TRBV12-3 or TRBV12-4 to TRBJ1-1; no reliable D call. This CDR3 region has 13 residues. V was clipped by 5 bases and J by 0 bases, with 7 bases between them. CDR3 loop: CASSIQLNTEAFF. The CDR3 DNA reads TGTGCCAGCAGTATACAGCTGAACACTGAAGCTTTCTTT.

This clonotype was recorded once. The gene calls are TRBV6-5 and TRBJ2-7, with TRBD2 matching over 8 bases. CDR1 is MNHEY, CDR2 SVGAGI, per germline. CDR3 size: 14 residues. Trimming at V came to 4 bases and at J to 4 bases, leaving 6 bases not matched to a gene. The CDR3, as DNA: TGTGCCAGCAGTTCCACCGGGACTAGGTACGAGCAGTACTTC. Translating gives CASSSTGTRYEQYF.

This clonotype appeared many times. Written as DNA, the CDR3 is TGTGCCAGCAGCCCCAGGGGTGATGAGCAGTTCTTC. This encodes CASSPRGDEQFF. The V call is TRBV5-6, the J call TRBJ2-1; maybe TRBD1 (6 bases). CDR1 is SGHDT, CDR2 YYEEEE, per germline. CDR3 length: 12 residues. V was pared by 4 bases and J by 8 bases, with 10 bases between.

CDR3 bases: TGCGCCAGCAGCTTGTTCAGGGGATCTAATGAAAAACTGTTTTTT. Translation: CASSLFRGSNEKLFF. The chain recombines TRBV5-1 with TRBJ1-4; a possible D gene is TRBD1 (6 bases). The V end lost 1 base, the J end lost 3 bases, and 10 bases lay between the germline ends. The CDR3 extends over 15 amino acids. CDR1 and CDR2 (germline): SGHRS, YFSETQ.

In this sample, this clonotype turned up a few times. The chain combines TRBV7-9 with TRBJ1-4, with 7 positions matching TRBD1. The CDR3 length is 14 residues. With V trimmed by 5 bases and J by 4 bases, 4 bases remained unmatched. Germline loops: CDR1 SEHNR, CDR2 FQNEAQ (reference sequence). The CDR3 bases are TGTGCCAGCAGCAAACAGGGGAGTAATGAAAAACTGTTTTTT. The encoded protein is CASSKQGSNEKLFF.

This clonotype occurred a few times. The chain joins TRBV5-4 to TRBJ1-6; TRBD1 matches 8 bases. CDR3 length: 17 amino acids. With V trimmed by 1 base and J by 4 bases, 7 bases remained unmatched. Germline loops: CDR1 SGHNT, CDR2 YYREEE (reference sequence). CDR3 nucleotides: TGTGCCAGCAGCTTGAAATCAGGGGGCATTTATAATTCACCCCTCCACTTT. It is translated as CASSLKSGGIYNSPLHF. Filled out from reference TRBV5-4 and TRBJ1-6, the complete variable domain reads ETGVTQSPTHLIKTRGQQVTLRCSSQSGHNTVSWYQQALGQGPQFIFQYYREEENGRGNFPPRFSGLQFPNYSSELNVNALELDDSALYLCASSLKSGGIYNSPLHFGNGTRLTVT.

V is TRBV7-2 and J is TRBJ1-1; maybe TRBD1 (5 bases). CDR3 size: 13 residues. Germline V gene lookup returns CDR1 SGHTA and CDR2 FQGNSA. V lost 5 bases, J lost 8 bases, and 15 bases lay in between. The CDR3 loop reads CASSPYLRDEAFF. The CDR3 DNA follows: TGTGCCAGCAGCCCCTACCTCAGGGACGAAGCTTTCTTT.

This clonotype occurred a few times. CDR3 in amino acids: CASSQGRSSGYNEQFF. The CDR3 DNA reads as TGTGCCAGCAGCCAAGGTAGATCTAGCGGGTACAATGAGCAGTTCTTC. The gene calls are TRBV3-1 and TRBJ2-1; 8 bases align to TRBD2. V lost 1 base, J lost 4 bases, and 6 bases stayed unmatched. The CDR3 is 16 residues long. CDR1 LGHDT and CDR2 YNNKEL come from the germline V gene (reference sequence).

The chain uses TRBV7-2 and TRBJ1-6; D might be TRBD1 (6 bases). V was cut by 5 bases and J by 6 bases, with 17 bases left in between. The germline gives CDR1 SGHTA, CDR2 FQGNSA. This CDR3 is 16 amino acids long. The CDR3 DNA follows: TGTGCCAGCAGCCCAGGGGTAGTCAGGGGTAATTCACCCCTCCACTTT. It encodes CASSPGVVRGNSPLHF.

This clonotype was seen only once. The chain combines TRBV12-3 or TRBV12-4 with TRBJ1-1; 7 nucleotides agree with TRBD1. Unmatched junction bases numbered 3, after V lost 6 bases and J lost 8 bases. This CDR3 has 11 residues. CDR3 residues: CASRLGGEAFF. The CDR3 DNA is TGTGCCAGCAGGCTAGGGGGCGAAGCTTTCTTT.

The rearrangement links TRBV30 to TRBJ2-5, with D perhaps assigned TRBD1 or TRBD2 (6 bases each). Germline V gives CDR1 GTSNPN, CDR2 SVGIG (reference sequence). Trimming pared 7 bases from V and 5 bases from J, leaving 14 bases between. The CDR3 length is 12 residues. The CDR3 coding sequence is TGTGCCTCTAGGGGGGTTAGCGAGACCCAGTACTTC. Its protein product is CASRGVSETQYF.

The rearrangement links TRBV7-9 to TRBJ2-1; 8 nucleotides match TRBD1. Trimming cost V 3 bases and J 5 bases; bases outside gene matches: 6. This CDR3 has 15 amino acids. Looked up from germline, CDR1 is SEHNR and CDR2 is FQNEAQ (reference sequence). For the CDR3, the DNA is TGTGCCAGCAGCTTCTCCGGGACAGGAGACAATGAGCAGTTCTTC. It codes for CASSFSGTGDNEQFF. Full variable domain (outside the CDR3, taken from reference TRBV7-9 and TRBJ2-1): DTGVSQNPRHKITKRGQNVTFRCDPISEHNRLYWYRQTLGQGPEFLTYFQNEAQLEKSRLLSDRFSAERPKGSFSTLEIQRTEQGDSAMYLCASSFSGTGDNEQFFGPGTRLTVL.

V is TRBV10-1 and J is TRBJ1-1, with D possibly being TRBD1 (6 bases). This CDR3 has 13 amino acids. CDR1 WNHNN and CDR2 SYGVQD come from the germline V gene (reference sequence). Between the trimmed V and J ends, which lost 2 bases and 6 bases, there was a span of 10 bases. In DNA form, the CDR3 reads TGCGCCAGCAGTGAGGGACAGTGGGCTGAAGCTTTCTTT. Translated: CASSEGQWAEAFF.